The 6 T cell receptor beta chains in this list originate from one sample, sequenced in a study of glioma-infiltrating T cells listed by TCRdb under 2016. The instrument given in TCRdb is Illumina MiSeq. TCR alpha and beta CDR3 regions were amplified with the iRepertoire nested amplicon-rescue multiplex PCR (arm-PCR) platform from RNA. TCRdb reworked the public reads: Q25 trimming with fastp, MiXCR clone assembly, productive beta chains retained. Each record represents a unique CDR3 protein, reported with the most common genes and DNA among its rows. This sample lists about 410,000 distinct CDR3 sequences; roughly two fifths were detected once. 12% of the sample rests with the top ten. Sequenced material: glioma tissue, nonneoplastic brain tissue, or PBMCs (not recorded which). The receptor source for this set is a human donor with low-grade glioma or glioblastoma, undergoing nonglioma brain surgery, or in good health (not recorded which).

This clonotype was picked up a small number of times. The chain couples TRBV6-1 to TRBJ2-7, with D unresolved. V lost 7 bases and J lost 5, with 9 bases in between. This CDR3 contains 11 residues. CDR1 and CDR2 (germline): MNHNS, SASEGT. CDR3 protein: CASKDINEQYF. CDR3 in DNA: TGTGCCAGCAAAGACATAAACGAGCAGTACTTC.

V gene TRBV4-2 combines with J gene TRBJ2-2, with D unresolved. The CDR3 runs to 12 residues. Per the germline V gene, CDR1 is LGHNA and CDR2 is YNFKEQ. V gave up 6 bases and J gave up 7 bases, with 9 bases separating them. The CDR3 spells CASSTLGGELFF. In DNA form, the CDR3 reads TGTGCCAGCAGTACCCTTGGCGGGGAGCTGTTTTTT.

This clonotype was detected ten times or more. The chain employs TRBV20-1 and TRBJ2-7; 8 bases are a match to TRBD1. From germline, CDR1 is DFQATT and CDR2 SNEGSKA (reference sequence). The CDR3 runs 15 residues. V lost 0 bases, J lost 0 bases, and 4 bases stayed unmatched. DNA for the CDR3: TGCAGTGCTAGAGATGGGACAGGTAGCTCCTACGAGCAGTACTTC. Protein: CSARDGTGSSYEQYF.

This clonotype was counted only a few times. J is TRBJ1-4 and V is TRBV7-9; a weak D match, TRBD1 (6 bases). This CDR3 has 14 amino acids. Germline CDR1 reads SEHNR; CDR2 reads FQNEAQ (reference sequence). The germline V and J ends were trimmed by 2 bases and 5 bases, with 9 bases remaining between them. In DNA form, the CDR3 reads TGTGCCAGCAGCTTAAGACAGGAGAATGAAAAACTGTTTTTT. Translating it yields CASSLRQENEKLFF.

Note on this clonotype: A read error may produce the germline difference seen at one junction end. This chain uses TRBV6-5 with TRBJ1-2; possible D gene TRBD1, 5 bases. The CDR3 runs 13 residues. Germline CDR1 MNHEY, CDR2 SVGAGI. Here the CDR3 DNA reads TGTGCCAGGAGTTTCCGGGGGAGAAGTGGCTACACCTTC. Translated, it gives CARSFRGRSGYTF.

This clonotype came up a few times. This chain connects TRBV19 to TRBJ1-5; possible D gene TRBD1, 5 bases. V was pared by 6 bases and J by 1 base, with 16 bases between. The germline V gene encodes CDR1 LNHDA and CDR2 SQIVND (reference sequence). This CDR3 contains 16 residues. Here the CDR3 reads CASSKAGGISNQPQHF. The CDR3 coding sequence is TGTGCCAGTAGCAAGGCGGGGGGGATAAGCAATCAGCCCCAGCATTTT. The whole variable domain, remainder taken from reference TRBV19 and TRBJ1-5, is DGGITQSPKYLFRKEGQNVTLSCEQNLNHDAMYWYRQDPGQGLRLIYYSQIVNDFQKGDIAEGYSVSREKKESFPLTVTSAQKNPTAFYLCASSKAGGISNQPQHFGDGTRLSIL.